The clone carrying this T cell receptor beta chain was picked up many times. The antigen is unknown. The sample belongs to a study of T cells after yellow fever vaccination. Study conclusions and caveats: High-abundance clonotypes from the bulk population could contaminate FACS-sorted repertoires. At approximately 95% for CD4 and over 80% for CD8, most primary-vaccination clones showed up again after the booster.

Conversion of TCR transcripts into cDNA relied on 5'RACE template switching, which added a universal primer site and UMIs. TCRdb itself ran the 5' RACE reads through MiXCR, one entry per CDR3 protein. The table lists 110,000 to 150,000 distinct CDR3 sequences, approximately 6.6% of them singletons, with 0.55% to 0.7% in the top ten. The specimen was CD4+ T cells sorted from PBMCs, collected 10 days after the yellow fever booster vaccination. The sequence was collected from a man younger than 45 who received the YFV17D yellow fever vaccine.

This CDR3 reads CASSLGANGYTF. The CDR3 nucleotides read TGTGCCAGCAGCTTAGGTGCGAATGGCTACACCTTC. This rearrangement joins TRBV7-2 to TRBJ1-2; D unclear. The V gene's germline CDR1 is SGHTA and CDR2 FQGNSA. The germline V and J ends were trimmed by 1 base and 6 bases, with 6 bases remaining between them. This CDR3 region has 12 residues.